Each of the 28 T cell receptor beta chains below was sequenced from the same sample in a study of T cells in Graves' hyperthyroidism and ophthalmopathy. Regions amplified from RNA transcripts were the TCR beta CDR3 regions. Primed by the HTBI set, a first-round RT-PCR was run on the TCR CDR3. TCRdb recomputed calls from the multiplex PCR reads with MiXCR, one row per CDR3 protein. The sample has 750,000 to 900,000 distinct CDR3 sequences, over 35% seen once. Sequencing input: blood. The receptors stem from a man between 18 and 35 years old with Graves' hyperthyroidism.

The V call is TRBV11-3, the J call TRBJ2-7, with a weak D call TRBD2 (6 bases). The CDR3 consists of 13 residues. Trimming removed 7 bases at V and 5 bases at J, with 15 bases between. Per the germline V gene, CDR1 is SGHNT and CDR2 is YENEEA. The CDR3 loop reads CASNPGPGDEQYF. DNA of the CDR3: TGTGCCAGCAACCCCGGACCGGGAGACGAGCAGTACTTC. Complete variable domain (other parts from reference TRBV11-3 and TRBJ2-7): EAGVVQSPRYKIIEKKQPVAFWCNPISGHNTLYWYLQNLGQGPELLIRYENEEAVDDSQLPKDRFSAERLKGVDSTLKIQPAELGDSAVYLCASNPGPGDEQYFGPGTRLTVT.

At least ten counts were recorded for this clonotype. The rearrangement uses TRBV7-8 and TRBJ1-6; D gene uncertain. The CDR3 spans 16 residues. CDR1 and CDR2 (germline): SGHVS, FQNEAQ. Between the trimmed V and J ends, which lost 5 bases and 5 bases, there was a span of 16 bases. CDR3 region: CASSPRTVIHNSPLHF. For the CDR3, the DNA is TGTGCCAGCAGCCCTCGGACGGTGATCCATAATTCACCCCTCCACTTT. Full variable domain (missing parts from reference TRBV7-8 and TRBJ1-6): GAGVSQSPRYKVAKRGQDVALRCDPISGHVSLFWYQQALGQGPEFLTYFQNEAQLDKSGLPSDRFFAERPEGSVSTLKIQRTQQEDSAVYLCASSPRTVIHNSPLHFGNGTRLTVT.

The chain links TRBV19 to TRBJ2-5; weak D call: TRBD2 (6 bases). The CDR3 totals 12 residues. The V end was cut by 8 bases, the J end by 5 bases, with 12 bases between. Germline CDR1 and CDR2: LNHDA and SQIVND (reference sequence). CDR3 coding DNA: TGTGCCAGTTTGGGGGGACGGGAGACCCAGTACTTC. Its translation: CASLGGRETQYF.

This clonotype was counted only a few times. The chain employs TRBV4-1 and TRBJ2-2, with D uncertain. The ends were cut back, 1 base at V and 8 bases at J, with 8 bases in the middle. The CDR3 is 13 residues long. In germline, CDR1 is MGHRA, CDR2 YSYEKL. The CDR3 DNA follows: TGCGCCAGCAGCCAAGCTCTGAATGGGGAGCTGTTTTTT. This gives the protein CASSQALNGELFF.

There are a few counts of this clonotype. V gene TRBV7-8 combines with J gene TRBJ1-2; D not certain. CDR1 and CDR2 from the germline V gene are SGHVS and FQNEAQ. The CDR3 covers 15 residues. The V gene lost 5 bases and the J gene lost 1 base, with 14 bases spanning the gap. CDR3 bases: TGTGCCAGCAGCAAAGATGTGGGAGTTAACTATGGCTACACCTTC. Its protein is CASSKDVGVNYGYTF.

The V gene is TRBV7-3, the J gene TRBJ2-5; 10 positions agree with TRBD1. This CDR3 contains 15 residues. Germline values: CDR1 SGHTA, CDR2 FQGTGA. With 10 bases clipped from V and 5 bases from J, the junction kept 13 bases outside the gene matches. This chain's CDR3 is CATRPGTGESETQYF. The CDR3 DNA reads TGTGCCACCCGACCCGGGACAGGGGAGTCGGAGACCCAGTACTTC.

This clonotype showed up just a few times. This chain links TRBV19 with TRBJ2-7, with D possibly TRBD2 on 6 matching bases. V was clipped by 4 bases and J by 3 bases, with 19 bases between them. Germline loops: CDR1 LNHDA, CDR2 SQIVND (reference sequence). There are 16 residues in the CDR3. The CDR3 bases are TGTGCCAGTAGTACTCGTCCGTGGCGGGGCCACTACGAGCAGTACTTC. This codes for CASSTRPWRGHYEQYF.

The sample holds a few counts of this clonotype. The V and J genes are TRBV20-1 and TRBJ2-7, with unresolved D. Germline CDR1 and CDR2: DFQATT and SNEGSKA (reference sequence). The CDR3 extends over 12 amino acids. V lost 3 bases and J lost 0, with 6 bases in between. CDR3 sequence (DNA): TGCAGTGCTAGTCCCAGCTCCTACGAGCAGTACTTC. It translates to CSASPSSYEQYF.

Concerning this clonotype itself: This may stem from a read error, because a much larger clone lies one nucleotide away. The chain carries TRBV29-1 and TRBJ2-2; 7 bases fit TRBD1. The CDR3 totals 14 residues. Germline V gene sequence: CDR1 SQVTM, CDR2 ANQGSEA. J lost 1 base, V lost 5 bases, and 4 bases had no gene match. The chain's CDR3 is CSVWGQQNTGELFF. DNA of the CDR3: TGCAGCGTTTGGGGACAGCAGAACACCGGGGAGCTGTTTTTT.

In this sample, this clonotype turned up a few times. The chain joins TRBV9 to TRBJ2-2; D may be TRBD1 or TRBD2 (5 bases each). V was clipped by 8 bases and J by 0 bases, with 11 bases between them. The CDR3 spans 14 residues. Germline V gene sequence: CDR1 SGDLS, CDR2 YYNGEE. The CDR3 loop reads CASRRTPNTGELFF. The CDR3 bases are TGTGCCAGTAGGAGGACACCGAACACCGGGGAGCTGTTTTTT.

In its sample, this clonotype was seen a few times. This chain connects TRBV6-6 to TRBJ2-2, with a possible D match to TRBD1 (6 bases). Trimming left V 2 bases short and J 4 bases short, with 8 bases between. Germline CDR1 is MNHNY and CDR2 is SVGAGI (reference sequence). CDR3 length: 14 residues. For the CDR3, the DNA is TGTGCCAGCAGTTACGGGACAAGCACCGGGGAGCTGTTTTTT. This gives the protein CASSYGTSTGELFF.

This clonotype was counted at least ten times. This chain joins TRBV10-3 and TRBJ2-7; D perhaps matches TRBD1 (5 bases). The CDR3 loop spans 14 amino acids. Between the trimmed V and J ends, which lost 10 bases and 5 bases, there was a span of 21 bases. Germline values: CDR1 ENHRY, CDR2 SYGVKD. CDR3 sequence: CATGSQGFNNEQYF. In DNA form, the CDR3 reads TGTGCCACCGGTTCTCAGGGTTTCAACAACGAGCAGTACTTC.

The V and J genes are TRBV7-8 and TRBJ2-5; D not certain. V was trimmed by 4 bases and J by 5 bases, leaving 8 bases between them. This CDR3 is 12 amino acids long. CDR1 is SGHVS, CDR2 FQNEAQ, per germline. CDR3: CASSSLMETQYF. In DNA, the CDR3 is TGTGCCAGCAGCTCCCTGATGGAGACCCAGTACTTC.

The gene calls are TRBV4-1 and TRBJ2-6; no clear D. CDR1 is MGHRA, CDR2 YSYEKL, per germline. The CDR3 consists of 16 residues. With 1 base removed from V and 1 base from J, the gap between germline ends came to 8 bases. CDR3 DNA sequence: TGCGCCAGCAGCCAAGGTTTTAATTCTGGGGCCAACGTCCTGACTTTC. This gives the protein CASSQGFNSGANVLTF.

The rearrangement links TRBV7-3 to TRBJ2-7, with D possibly matching TRBD1 (6 bases). Between the trimmed V and J ends, which lost 6 bases and 6 bases, there was a span of 15 bases. Germline V gives CDR1 SGHTA, CDR2 FQGTGA. The CDR3 spans 13 residues. The chain's CDR3 is CASSNRGSVEQYF. The CDR3 nucleotides are TGTGCCAGCAGTAATAGGGGGAGCGTCGAGCAGTACTTC. The full variable domain, completed using reference TRBV7-3 and TRBJ2-7, is GAGVSQTPSNKVTEKGKYVELRCDPISGHTALYWYRQSLGQGPEFLIYFQGTGAADDSGLPNDRFFAVRPEGSVSTLKIQRTERGDSAVYLCASSNRGSVEQYFGPGTRLTVT.

The J gene is TRBJ2-5, the V gene TRBV15; possible D gene TRBD2, 6 bases. Trimming took 5 bases from V and 5 from J, leaving 12 bases between them. Germline V lookup: CDR1 LNHNV, CDR2 YYDKDF (reference sequence). This CDR3 comprises 13 residues. CDR3 nucleotide sequence: TGTGCCACCAGCCTGGGCCGGGGGGAGACCCAGTACTTC. Its translation: CATSLGRGETQYF.

This clonotype was observed a handful of times. The chain has TRBV20-1 and TRBJ1-4; no definite D call. The germline V gene has CDR1 DFQATT and CDR2 SNEGSKA (reference sequence). The CDR3 runs 16 residues. The V end lost 2 bases, the J end lost 1 base, and 14 bases lay between the germline ends. CDR3 coding DNA: TGCAGTGCTAGATCCCAGGACTGGTTAACTAATGAAAAACTGTTTTTT. Its protein product is CSARSQDWLTNEKLFF.

This clonotype was counted a few times. The chain carries TRBV5-5 and TRBJ1-1, with D possibly matching TRBD1 (5 bases). With 7 bases removed from V and 0 bases from J, the gap between germline ends came to 10 bases. The CDR3 is 13 residues long. Germline V gene data show CDR1 as SGHKS and CDR2 as YYEKEE (reference sequence). Written as DNA, the CDR3 is TGTGCCAGCCGGGGGAACTTGAACACTGAAGCTTTCTTT. Protein: CASRGNLNTEAFF.

To note about this clonotype: One end of the junction is discordant with germline, which a read error may explain. The V gene is TRBV7-6, the J gene TRBJ2-5; D gene unclear. Per the germline V gene, CDR1 is SGHVS and CDR2 is FNYEAQ. The CDR3 is made up of 13 amino acids. CDR3 coding DNA: TGTGCCAGCAGATTAGAGCCGGAAGAGACCCAGTACTTC. Translated: CASRLEPEETQYF.

This clonotype was picked up many times. This chain joins TRBV29-1 and TRBJ2-7; D is unresolved. This CDR3 region has 12 residues. Germline V lookup: CDR1 SQVTM, CDR2 ANQGSEA. Trimming stripped 4 bases from V and 2 bases from J, with 9 bases between. CDR3 protein: CSVGRSPYEQYF. Here the CDR3 DNA reads TGCAGCGTTGGTCGCTCTCCCTACGAGCAGTACTTC.

The chain is built from TRBV20-1 and TRBJ2-7; perhaps TRBD2 as D (6 bases). CDR1 and CDR2 (germline): DFQATT, SNEGSKA (reference sequence). The V and J ends lost 0 bases and 0 bases respectively, with 9 bases between them. The CDR3 consists of 14 residues. CDR3 protein: CSAREAGSSYEQYF. The CDR3 DNA sequence: TGCAGTGCTAGAGAGGCGGGGAGCTCCTACGAGCAGTACTTC.

Ten or more counts support this clonotype. The chain joins TRBV20-1 to TRBJ1-2; 7 nucleotides align to TRBD1. V lost 5 bases and J lost 0; bases outside the gene matches: 3. From germline, CDR1 is DFQATT and CDR2 SNEGSKA (reference sequence). This CDR3 comprises 13 residues. The CDR3 is CSARQGSNYGYTF. CDR3 in DNA: TGCAGTGCTCGACAGGGATCTAACTATGGCTACACCTTC.

About this clonotype: One end of the junction fails to match germline, which may point to a read error. The genes are TRBV5-1 and TRBJ1-4; D not certain. This CDR3 contains 13 residues. Germline CDR1 reads SGHRS; CDR2 reads YFSETQ. CDR3 sequence reads: CASNGLNNEKLFF. CDR3 DNA sequence: TGTGCCAGCAATGGCCTGAATAATGAAAAACTGTTTTTT.

The CDR3 bases are TGTGCCAGCAGTGGGGCTACGGCGGGGGCCCAGCATTTT. This codes for CASSGATAGAQHF. The gene calls are TRBV2 and TRBJ1-5, with D maybe TRBD1 (5 bases). This CDR3 has 13 amino acids. The ends were cut back, 4 bases at V and 11 bases at J, with 15 bases in the middle. Germline V lookup: CDR1 SNHLY, CDR2 FYNNEI.

J is TRBJ2-2 and V is TRBV2, with D maybe TRBD2 (6 bases). The CDR3 covers 14 residues. V shed 3 bases and J shed 8 bases, with 13 bases lying between them. Germline V gene data show CDR1 as SNHLY and CDR2 as FYNNEI. The CDR3 region is CASSDPAGTGELFF. CDR3 nucleotide sequence: TGTGCCAGCAGTGATCCGGCGGGAACGGGGGAGCTGTTTTTT.

The CDR3 reads CSVASSGAMSFF. The CDR3 DNA sequence: TGCAGCGTTGCTTCCTCTGGGGCAATGTCTTTCTTT. V usage is TRBV29-1 and J usage is TRBJ1-1; D perhaps matches TRBD1 (5 bases). The CDR3 spans 12 residues. Germline V gene sequence: CDR1 SQVTM, CDR2 ANQGSEA. The ends were cut back, 4 bases at V and 12 bases at J, with 18 bases in the middle.

The count of this clonotype is one. The chain combines TRBV20-1 with TRBJ2-6; D ambiguous. Germline V gives CDR1 DFQATT, CDR2 SNEGSKA (reference sequence). V lost 4 bases, J lost 5 bases, and 6 bases lay in between. This CDR3 contains 12 residues. CDR3: CSANDRANVLTF. The CDR3 region has the DNA TGCAGTGCTAACGACAGGGCCAACGTCCTGACTTTC.

This clonotype was seen at least ten times. The gene calls are TRBV19 and TRBJ1-6, with D perhaps matching TRBD1 (5 bases). V lost 3 bases and J lost 3, with 6 bases in between. This CDR3 comprises 14 residues. CDR1 and CDR2 from the germline V gene are LNHDA and SQIVND (reference sequence). Here the CDR3 DNA reads TGTGCCAGTAGTATTGGGGGCTATAATTCACCCCTCCACTTT. This encodes CASSIGGYNSPLHF.